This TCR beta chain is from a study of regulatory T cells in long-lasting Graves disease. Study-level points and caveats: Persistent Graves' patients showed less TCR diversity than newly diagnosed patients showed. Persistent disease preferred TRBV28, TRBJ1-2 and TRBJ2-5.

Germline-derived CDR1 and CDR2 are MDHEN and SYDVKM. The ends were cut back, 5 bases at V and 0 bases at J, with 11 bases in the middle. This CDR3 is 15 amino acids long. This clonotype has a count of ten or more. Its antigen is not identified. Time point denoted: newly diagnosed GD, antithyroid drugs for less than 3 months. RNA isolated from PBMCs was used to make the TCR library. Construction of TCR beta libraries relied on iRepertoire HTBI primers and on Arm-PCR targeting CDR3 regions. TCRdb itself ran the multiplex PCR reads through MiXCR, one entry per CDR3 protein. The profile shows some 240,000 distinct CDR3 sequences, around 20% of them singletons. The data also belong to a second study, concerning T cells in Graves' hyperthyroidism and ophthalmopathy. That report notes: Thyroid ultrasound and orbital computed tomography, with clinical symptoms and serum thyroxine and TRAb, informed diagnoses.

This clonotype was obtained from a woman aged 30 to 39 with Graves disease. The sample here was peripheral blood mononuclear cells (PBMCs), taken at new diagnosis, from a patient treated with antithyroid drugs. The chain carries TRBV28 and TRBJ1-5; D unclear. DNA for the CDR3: TGTGCCAGCAGTCTCCAGGCGGGTAGCAATCAGCCCCAGCATTTT. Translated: CASSLQAGSNQPQHF.